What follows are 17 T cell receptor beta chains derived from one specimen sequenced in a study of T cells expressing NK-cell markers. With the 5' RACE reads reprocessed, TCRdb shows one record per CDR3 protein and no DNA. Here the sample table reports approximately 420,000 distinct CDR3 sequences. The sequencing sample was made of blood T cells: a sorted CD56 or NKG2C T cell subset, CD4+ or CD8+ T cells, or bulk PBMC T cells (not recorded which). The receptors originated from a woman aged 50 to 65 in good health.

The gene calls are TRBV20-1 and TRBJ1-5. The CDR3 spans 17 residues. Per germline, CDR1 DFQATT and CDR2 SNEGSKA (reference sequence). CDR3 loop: CSAIGNGGRASNQPQHF.

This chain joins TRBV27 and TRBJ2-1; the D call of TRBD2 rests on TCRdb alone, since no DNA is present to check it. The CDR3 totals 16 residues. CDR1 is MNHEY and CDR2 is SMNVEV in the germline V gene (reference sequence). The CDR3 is CASSSVRWSGSNEQFF.

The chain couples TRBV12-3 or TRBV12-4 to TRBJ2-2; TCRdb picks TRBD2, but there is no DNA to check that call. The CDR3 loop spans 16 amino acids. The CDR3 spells CASSLDGASGTGELFF.

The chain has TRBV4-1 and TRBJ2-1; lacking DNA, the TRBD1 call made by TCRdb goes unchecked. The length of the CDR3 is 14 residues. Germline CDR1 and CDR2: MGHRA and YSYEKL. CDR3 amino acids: CASSQGTGTGEQFF.

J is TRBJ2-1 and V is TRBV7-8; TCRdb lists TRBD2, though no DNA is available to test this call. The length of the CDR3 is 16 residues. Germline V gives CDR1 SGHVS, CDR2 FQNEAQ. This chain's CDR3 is CASSWANGGRYNEQFF.

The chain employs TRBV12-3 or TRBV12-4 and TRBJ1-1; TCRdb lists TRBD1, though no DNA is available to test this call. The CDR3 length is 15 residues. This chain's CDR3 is CASTSGYRANTEAFF.

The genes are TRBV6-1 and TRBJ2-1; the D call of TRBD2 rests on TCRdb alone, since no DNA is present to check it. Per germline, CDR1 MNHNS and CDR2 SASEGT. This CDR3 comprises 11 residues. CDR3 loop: CASSERDLPFF.

The chain's CDR3 is CASSFGTSTLGEQFF. V is TRBV12-3 or TRBV12-4 and J is TRBJ2-1; the D gene TCRdb calls, TRBD2, cannot be checked with no DNA. The CDR3 contains 15 residues.

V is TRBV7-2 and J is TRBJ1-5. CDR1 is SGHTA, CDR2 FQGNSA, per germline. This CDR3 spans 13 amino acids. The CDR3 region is CASSLGTHQPQHF.

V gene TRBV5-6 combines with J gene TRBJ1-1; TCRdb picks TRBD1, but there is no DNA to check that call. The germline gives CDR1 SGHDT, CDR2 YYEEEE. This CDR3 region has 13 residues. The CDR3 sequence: CASSHTRQTEAFF.

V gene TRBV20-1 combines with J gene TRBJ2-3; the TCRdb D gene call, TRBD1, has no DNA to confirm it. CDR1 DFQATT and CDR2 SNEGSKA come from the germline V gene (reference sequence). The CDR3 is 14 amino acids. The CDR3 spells CSARASRIGDTQYF.

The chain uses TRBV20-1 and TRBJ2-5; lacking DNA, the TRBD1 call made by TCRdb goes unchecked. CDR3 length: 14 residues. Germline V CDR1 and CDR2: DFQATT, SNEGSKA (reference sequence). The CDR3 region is CSARGEVIQETQYF.

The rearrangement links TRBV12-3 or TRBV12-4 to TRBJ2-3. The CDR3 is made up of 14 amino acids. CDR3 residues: CASSLSGRTDTQYF.

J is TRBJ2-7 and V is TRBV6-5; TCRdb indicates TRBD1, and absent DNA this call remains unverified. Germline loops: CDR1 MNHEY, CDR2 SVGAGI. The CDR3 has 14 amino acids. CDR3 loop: CASSYLRGAGEQYF.

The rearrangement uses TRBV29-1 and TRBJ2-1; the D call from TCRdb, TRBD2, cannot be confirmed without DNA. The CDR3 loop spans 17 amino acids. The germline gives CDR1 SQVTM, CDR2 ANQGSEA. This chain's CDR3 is CSVELGGVAAGIYEQFF.

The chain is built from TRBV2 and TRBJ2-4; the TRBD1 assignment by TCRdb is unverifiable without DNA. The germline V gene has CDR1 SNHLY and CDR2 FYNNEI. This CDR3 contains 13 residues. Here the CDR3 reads CASSERSGDIQYF.

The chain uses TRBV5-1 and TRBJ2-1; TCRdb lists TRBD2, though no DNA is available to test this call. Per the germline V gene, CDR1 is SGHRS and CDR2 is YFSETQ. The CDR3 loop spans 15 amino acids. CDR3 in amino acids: CASTRGGVEANEQFF. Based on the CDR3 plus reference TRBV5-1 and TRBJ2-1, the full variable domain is KAGVTQTPRYLIKTRGQQVTLSCSPISGHRSVSWYQQTPGQGLQFLFEYFSETQRNKGNFPGRFSGRQFSNSRSEMNVSTLELGDSALYLCASTRGGVEANEQFFGPGTRLTVL.